This T cell receptor (beta chain) was recovered during a study of T cells in Graves' hyperthyroidism and ophthalmopathy. General study findings and limits: A model built on 13 V-J features separated ophthalmopathy from stable hyperthyroidism. Blood samples included most of the expanded thyroid clonotypes exceeding 0.001.

Authors of the study amplified TCR beta CDR3 regions from RNA transcripts. An initial round of RT-PCR targeting the TCR CDR3 relied on the HTBI primer set. Using its own MiXCR run on the multiplex PCR reads, TCRdb lists one record per CDR3 protein. Of about 640,000 distinct CDR3 sequences detected, roughly 20% appear once; the ten largest clones hold under 35%. As regards this clonotype: What it recognizes is unknown. The junction departs from the called germline gene at one end, perhaps through a read error.

Exclusion of patients followed from uncontrolled infection, other autoimmune disease, pregnancy or lactation. Per germline, CDR1 LGHDT and CDR2 YNNKEL (reference sequence). The CDR3 has 17 amino acids. The V and J genes are TRBV3-1 and TRBJ2-5, with 7 bases that match TRBD1. Sequences were obtained from blood. This clonotype was obtained from a young man with Graves' ophthalmopathy. CDR3 residues: CASSKERETGYQETQYF. The CDR3 nucleotides are TGTGCCAGCAGCAAAGAACGCGAGACAGGGTACCAAGAGACCCAGTACTTC.